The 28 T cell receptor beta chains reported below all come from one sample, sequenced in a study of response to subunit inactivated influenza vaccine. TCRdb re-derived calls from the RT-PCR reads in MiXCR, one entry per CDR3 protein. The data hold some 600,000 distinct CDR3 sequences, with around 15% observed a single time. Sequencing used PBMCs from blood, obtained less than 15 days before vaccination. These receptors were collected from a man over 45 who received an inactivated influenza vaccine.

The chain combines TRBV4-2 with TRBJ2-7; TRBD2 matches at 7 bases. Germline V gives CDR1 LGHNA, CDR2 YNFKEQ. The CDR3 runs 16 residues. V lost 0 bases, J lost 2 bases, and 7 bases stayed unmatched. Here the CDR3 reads CASSQETAGAPYEQYF. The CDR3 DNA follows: TGTGCCAGCAGCCAAGAAACCGCGGGAGCACCCTACGAGCAGTACTTC.

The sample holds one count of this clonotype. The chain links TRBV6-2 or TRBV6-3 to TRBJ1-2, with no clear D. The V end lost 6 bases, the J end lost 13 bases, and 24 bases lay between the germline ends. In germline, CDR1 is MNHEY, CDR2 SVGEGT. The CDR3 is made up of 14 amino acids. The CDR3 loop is CASSSVTYSAVLTF. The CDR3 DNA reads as TGTGCCAGCAGCTCCGTGACATATTCTGCTGTTCTCACCTTC.

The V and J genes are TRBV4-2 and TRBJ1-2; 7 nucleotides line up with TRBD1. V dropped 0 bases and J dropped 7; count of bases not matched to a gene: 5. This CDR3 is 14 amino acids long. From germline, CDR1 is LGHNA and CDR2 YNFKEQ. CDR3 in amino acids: CASSQDPRGRGYTF. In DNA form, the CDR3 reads TGTGCCAGCAGCCAAGATCCTAGGGGGCGTGGCTACACCTTC.

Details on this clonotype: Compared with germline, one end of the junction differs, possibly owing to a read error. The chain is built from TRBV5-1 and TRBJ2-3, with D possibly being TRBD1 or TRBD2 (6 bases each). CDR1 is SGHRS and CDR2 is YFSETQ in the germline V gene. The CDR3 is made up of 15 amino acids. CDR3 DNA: TGCGCCAGCAGGTTGGGTGTGGGGGGCAGAGATACGCAGTATTTT. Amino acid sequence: CASRLGVGGRDTQYF.

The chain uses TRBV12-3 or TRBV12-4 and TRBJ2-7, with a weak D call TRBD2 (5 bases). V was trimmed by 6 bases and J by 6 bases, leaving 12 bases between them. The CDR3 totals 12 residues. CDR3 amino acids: CASRHPGSEQYF. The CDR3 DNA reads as TGTGCCAGCAGACACCCGGGAAGCGAGCAGTACTTC.

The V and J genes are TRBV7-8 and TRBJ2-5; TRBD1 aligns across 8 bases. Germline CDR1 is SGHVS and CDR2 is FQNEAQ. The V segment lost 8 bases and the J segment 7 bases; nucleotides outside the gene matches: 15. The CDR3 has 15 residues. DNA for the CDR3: TGTGCCAGCGGCTGGGGGCAGGGGGCGCCGGGGACCCAGTACTTC. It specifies CASGWGQGAPGTQYF. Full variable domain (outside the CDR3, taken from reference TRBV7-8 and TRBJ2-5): GAGVSQSPRYKVAKRGQDVALRCDPISGHVSLFWYQQALGQGPEFLTYFQNEAQLDKSGLPSDRFFAERPEGSVSTLKIQRTQQEDSAVYLCASGWGQGAPGTQYFGPGTRLLVL.

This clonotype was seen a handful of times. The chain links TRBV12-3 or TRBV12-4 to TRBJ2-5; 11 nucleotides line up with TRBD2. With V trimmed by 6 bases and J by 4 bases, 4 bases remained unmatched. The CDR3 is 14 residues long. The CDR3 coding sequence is TGTGCCAGCAGACGTAGCGGGGGGGGAGAGACCCAGTACTTC. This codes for CASRRSGGGETQYF.

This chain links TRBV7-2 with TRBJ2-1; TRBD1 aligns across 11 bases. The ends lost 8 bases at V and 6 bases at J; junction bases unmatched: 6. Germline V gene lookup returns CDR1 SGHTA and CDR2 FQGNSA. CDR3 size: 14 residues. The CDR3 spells CASRRDRGSNEQFF. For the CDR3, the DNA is TGTGCCAGCCGCCGGGACAGGGGGAGCAATGAGCAGTTCTTC. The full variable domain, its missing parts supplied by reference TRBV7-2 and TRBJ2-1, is GAGVSQSPSNKVTEKGKDVELRCDPISGHTALYWYRQSLGQGLEFLIYFQGNSAPDKSGLPSDRFSAERTGGSVSTLTIQRTQQEDSAVYLCASRRDRGSNEQFFGPGTRLTVL.

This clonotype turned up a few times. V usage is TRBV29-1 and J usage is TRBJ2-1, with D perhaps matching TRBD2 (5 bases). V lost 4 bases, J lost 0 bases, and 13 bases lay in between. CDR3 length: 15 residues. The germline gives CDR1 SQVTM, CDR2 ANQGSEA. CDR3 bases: TGCAGCGTTGTCGGGAAAACGAGCTCCTACAATGAGCAGTTCTTC. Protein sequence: CSVVGKTSSYNEQFF.

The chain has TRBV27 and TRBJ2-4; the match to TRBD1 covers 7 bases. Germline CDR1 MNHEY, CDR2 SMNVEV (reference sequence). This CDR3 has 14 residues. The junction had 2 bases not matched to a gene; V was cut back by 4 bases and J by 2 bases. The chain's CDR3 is CASSSQGSKNIQYF. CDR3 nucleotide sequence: TGTGCCAGCAGTTCACAGGGGTCCAAAAACATTCAGTACTTC.

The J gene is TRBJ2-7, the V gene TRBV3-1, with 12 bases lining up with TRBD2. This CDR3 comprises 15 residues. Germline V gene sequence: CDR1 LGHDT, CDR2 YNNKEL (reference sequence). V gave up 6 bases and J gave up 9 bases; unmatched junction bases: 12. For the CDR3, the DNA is TGTGCCAGCAGGCCGGGACTAGCGGGCCGACAATTGCAGTACTTC. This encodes CASRPGLAGRQLQYF.

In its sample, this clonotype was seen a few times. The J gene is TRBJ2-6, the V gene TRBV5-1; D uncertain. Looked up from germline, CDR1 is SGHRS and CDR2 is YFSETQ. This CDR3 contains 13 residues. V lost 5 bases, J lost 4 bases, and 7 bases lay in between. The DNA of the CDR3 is TGCGCCAGCAGATACTGGGGGGCCAACGTCCTGACTTTC. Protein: CASRYWGANVLTF.

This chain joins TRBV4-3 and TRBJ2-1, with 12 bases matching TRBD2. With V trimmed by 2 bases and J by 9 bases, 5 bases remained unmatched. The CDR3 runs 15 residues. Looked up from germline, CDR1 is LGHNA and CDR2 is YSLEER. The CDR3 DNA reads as TGCGCCAGCAGCCAACGCTCTAGCGGGGGGGGTGAGCAGTTCTTC. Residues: CASSQRSSGGGEQFF.

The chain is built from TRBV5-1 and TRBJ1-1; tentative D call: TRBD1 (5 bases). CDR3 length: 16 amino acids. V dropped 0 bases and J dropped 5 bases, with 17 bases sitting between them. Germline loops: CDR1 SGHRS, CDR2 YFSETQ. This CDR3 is CASSLAPGGAGTEAFF. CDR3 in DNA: TGCGCCAGCAGCTTGGCCCCCGGCGGGGCGGGGACTGAAGCTTTCTTT.

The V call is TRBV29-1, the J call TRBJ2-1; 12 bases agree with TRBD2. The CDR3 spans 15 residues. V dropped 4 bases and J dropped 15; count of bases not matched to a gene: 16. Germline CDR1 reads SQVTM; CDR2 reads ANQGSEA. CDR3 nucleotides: TGCAGCGTTGTCCCTACTAGCGGGGGGAGGGGCCTGCGGTTCTTC. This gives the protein CSVVPTSGGRGLRFF.

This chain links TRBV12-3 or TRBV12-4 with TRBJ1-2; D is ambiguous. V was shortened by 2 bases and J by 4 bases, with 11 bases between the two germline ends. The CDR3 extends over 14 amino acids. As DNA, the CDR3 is TGTGCCAGCAGTTTACGGTTCGGCGGCTATGGCTACACCTTC. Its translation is CASSLRFGGYGYTF.

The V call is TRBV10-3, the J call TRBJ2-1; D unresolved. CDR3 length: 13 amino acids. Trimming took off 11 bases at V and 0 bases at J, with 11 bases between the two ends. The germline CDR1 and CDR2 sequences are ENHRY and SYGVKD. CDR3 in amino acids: CAAKMSSYNEQFF. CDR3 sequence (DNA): TGTGCCGCCAAAATGAGCTCCTACAATGAGCAGTTCTTC.

DNA for the CDR3: TGTGCCAGCAGTTCCTTTGGGACCGTCACAGATACGCAGTATTTT. The encoded protein is CASSSFGTVTDTQYF. The genes are TRBV12-3 or TRBV12-4 and TRBJ2-3, with D perhaps given as TRBD1 or TRBD2 (5 bases each). The V gene lost 4 bases and the J gene lost 2 bases, with 13 bases spanning the gap. The CDR3 contains 15 residues.

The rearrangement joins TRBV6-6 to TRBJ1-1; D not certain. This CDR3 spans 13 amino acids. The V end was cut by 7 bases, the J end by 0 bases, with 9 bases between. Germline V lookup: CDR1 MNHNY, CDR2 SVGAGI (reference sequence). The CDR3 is CASINSLNTEAFF. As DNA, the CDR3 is TGTGCCAGCATAAACAGCTTGAACACTGAAGCTTTCTTT.

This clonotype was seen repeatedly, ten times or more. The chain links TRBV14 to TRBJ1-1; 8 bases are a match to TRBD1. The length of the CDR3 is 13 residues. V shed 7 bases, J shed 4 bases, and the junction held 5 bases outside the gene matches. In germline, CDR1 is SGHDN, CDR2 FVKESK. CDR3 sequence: CASTLGQATEAFF. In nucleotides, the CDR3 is TGTGCCAGCACCTTGGGACAGGCCACTGAAGCTTTCTTT. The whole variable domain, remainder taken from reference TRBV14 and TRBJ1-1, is EAGVTQFPSHSVIEKGQTVTLRCDPISGHDNLYWYRRVMGKEIKFLLHFVKESKQDESGMPNNRFLAERTGGTYSTLKVQPAELEDSGVYFCASTLGQATEAFFGQGTRLTVV.

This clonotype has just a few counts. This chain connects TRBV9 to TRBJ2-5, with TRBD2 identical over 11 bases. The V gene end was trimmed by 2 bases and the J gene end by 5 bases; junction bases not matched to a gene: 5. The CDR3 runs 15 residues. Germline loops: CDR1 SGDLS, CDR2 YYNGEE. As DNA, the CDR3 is TGTGCCAGCAGCGTTCTTAGCGGGAGGGACGAGACCCAGTACTTC. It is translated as CASSVLSGRDETQYF.

CDR3 bases: TGCGCCAGCAGGCTGGAAGCCTATTCCTCCTACGAGCAGTACTTC. Protein sequence: CASRLEAYSSYEQYF. The gene calls are TRBV5-1 and TRBJ2-7; D is unresolved. The ends were cut back, 5 bases at V and 0 bases at J, with 15 bases in the middle. CDR1 is SGHRS, CDR2 YFSETQ, per germline. The CDR3 loop spans 15 amino acids.

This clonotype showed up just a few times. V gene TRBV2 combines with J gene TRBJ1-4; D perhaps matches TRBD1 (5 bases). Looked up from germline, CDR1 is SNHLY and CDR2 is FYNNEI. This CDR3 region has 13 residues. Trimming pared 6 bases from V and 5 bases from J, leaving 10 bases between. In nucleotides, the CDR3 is TGTGCCAGCAGCCCAGGGCGGAATGAAAAACTGTTTTTT. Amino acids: CASSPGRNEKLFF.

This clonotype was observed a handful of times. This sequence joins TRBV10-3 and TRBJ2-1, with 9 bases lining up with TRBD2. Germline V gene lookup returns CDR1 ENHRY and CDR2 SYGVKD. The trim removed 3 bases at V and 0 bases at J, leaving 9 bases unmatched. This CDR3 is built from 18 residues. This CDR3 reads CAISERASGISSYNEQFF. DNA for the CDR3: TGTGCCATCAGTGAAAGGGCTAGCGGGATAAGCTCCTACAATGAGCAGTTCTTC.

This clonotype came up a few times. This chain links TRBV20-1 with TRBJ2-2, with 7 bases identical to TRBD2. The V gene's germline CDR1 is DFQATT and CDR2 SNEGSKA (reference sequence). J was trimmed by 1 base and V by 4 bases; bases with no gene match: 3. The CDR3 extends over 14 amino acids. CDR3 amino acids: CSAKTGGNTGELFF. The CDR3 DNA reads TGCAGTGCTAAGACGGGGGGGAACACCGGGGAGCTGTTTTTT.

The CDR3: CASSPLGSSWEREMNEQFF. The CDR3 bases are TGTGCCAGCAGCCCGCTGGGTTCAAGTTGGGAGCGGGAGATGAATGAGCAGTTCTTC. The chain links TRBV11-1 to TRBJ2-1; 8 positions match TRBD2. V shed 5 bases and J 7 bases; nucleotides not matched to a gene: 22. The germline CDR1 and CDR2 sequences are SGHAT and FQDESV (reference sequence). The CDR3 runs to 19 residues.

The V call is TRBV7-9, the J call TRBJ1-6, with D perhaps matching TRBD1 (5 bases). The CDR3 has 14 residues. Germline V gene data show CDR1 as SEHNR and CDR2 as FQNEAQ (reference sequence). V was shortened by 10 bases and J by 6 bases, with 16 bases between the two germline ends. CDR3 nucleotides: TGTGCCACCATCGAGCAGGGAAGTAATTCACCCCTCCACTTT. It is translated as CATIEQGSNSPLHF.

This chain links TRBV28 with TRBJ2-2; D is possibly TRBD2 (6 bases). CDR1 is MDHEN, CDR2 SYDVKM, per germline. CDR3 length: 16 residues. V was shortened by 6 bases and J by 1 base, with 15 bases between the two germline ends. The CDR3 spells CASSKVGRENTGELFF. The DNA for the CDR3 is TGTGCCAGCAGCAAAGTTGGGCGGGAGAACACCGGGGAGCTGTTTTTT.